The rows below give T cell receptor beta chains drawn from one sample of a study of T cell responses to AZD1222 COVID-19 vaccine. The assay was immunoSEQ multiplex PCR, and TCRdb's table has in-frame clones only and misses some. The sample consists of over 110,000 clones, about 93% of them appearing once. The sample in question was peripheral blood, obtained on day 0 of AZD1222 vaccination. The receptors were gathered from an adult in good health. CDR3s include the opening cysteine and the closing phenylalanine or tryptophan. A D gene is named only where the DNA matches it firmly. Expanded clones are given a class, and other clones once, few, many or no size at all.

17 | TRBJ1-3 | TRBD1 | NA | TRBV9 | CASTRGQGPSEGNTIYF | TGTGCCAGCACCAGGGGGCAGGGACCTTCGGAAGGAAACACCATATATTTT
14 | TRBJ2-7 | NA | NA | TRBV4-1 | CASSQDPASYEQYF | TGCGCCAGCAGCCAAGATCCGGCGTCGTACGAGCAGTACTTC
15 | TRBJ2-1 | TRBD2 | once | TRBV7-9 | CASSLGLAGFNEQFF | TGTGCCAGCAGCTTGGGACTAGCGGGGTTTAATGAGCAGTTCTTC
17 | TRBJ2-6 | NA | few | TRBV9 | CASSVGGGRSGANVLTF | TGTGCCAGCAGCGTAGGTGGCGGCCGCTCTGGGGCCAACGTCCTGACTTTC
12 | TRBJ1-2 | NA | NA | TRBV6-5 | CASSSIDYGYTF | TGTGCCAGCAGTTCCATAGACTATGGCTACACCTTC
14 | TRBJ1-2 | TRBD1 | NA | TRBV7-2 | CASSPQTGSYGYTF | TGTGCCAGCAGCCCCCAGACAGGGAGCTATGGCTACACCTTC
16 | TRBJ1-3 | NA | few | TRBV4-2 | CASSQDEGGLGNTIYF | TGTGCCAGCAGCCAAGATGAGGGAGGGCTCGGAAACACCATATATTTT
15 | TRBJ2-7 | NA | NA | TRBV21-1 | CASSGAGTTNYEQYF | TGTGCCAGCAGCGGAGCCGGGACTACAAATTACGAGCAGTACTTC
14 | TRBJ2-1 | NA | NA | TRBV11-3 | CASSFGGPSNEQFF | TGTGCCAGCAGCTTCGGGGGACCCTCCAATGAGCAGTTCTTC
16 | TRBJ2-2 | TRBD1 | NA | TRBV18 | CASSRFTGGAPGELFF | TGTGCCAGCTCAAGATTTACAGGGGGCGCCCCCGGGGAGCTGTTTTTT
14 | TRBJ1-2 | TRBD1 | once | TRBV27 | CASTRTGGVNGYTF | TGTGCCAGCACACGGACAGGGGGCGTAAATGGCTACACCTTC
13 | TRBJ2-7 | TRBD1 | once | TRBV19 | CASSKQGAYEQYF | TGTGCCAGTAGTAAACAGGGGGCCTACGAGCAGTACTTC
15 | TRBJ1-1 | TRBD1 | NA | TRBV12-5 | CACYESGTGVGEAFF | TGTGCTTGCTACGAGTCCGGGACAGGGGTGGGTGAAGCTTTCTTT
13 | TRBJ1-6 | NA | NA | TRBV11-3 | CASSATGNSPLHF | TGTGCCAGCAGCGCGACAGGCAATTCACCCCTCCACTTT
13 | TRBJ2-7 | TRBD2 | NA | TRBV4-2 | CASSHGTTYEQYF | TGTGCCAGCAGCCATGGGACTACTTACGAGCAGTACTTC
15 | TRBJ1-5 | NA | NA | TRBV5-6 | CASSLALNSNQPQHF | TGTGCCAGCAGCTTGGCGCTCAATAGCAATCAGCCCCAGCATTTT
14 | TRBJ1-2 | TRBD1 | NA | TRBV6-5 | CASRPGQGNYGYTF | TGTGCCAGCAGACCTGGACAGGGGAACTATGGCTACACCTTC
18 | TRBJ1-1 | NA | NA | TRBV3-1/TRBV3-2 | CASSQDPPHGGVNTEAFF | TGTGCCAGCAGCCAAGACCCCCCCCATGGGGGGGTGAACACTGAAGCTTTCTTT
15 | TRBJ1-5 | NA | NA | TRBV27 | CASRPIPGIGQPQHF | TGTGCCAGCAGGCCGATCCCAGGGATCGGTCAGCCCCAGCATTTT
18 | TRBJ2-1 | TRBD2 | NA | TRBV5-4 | CASSLGAPVGGVYNEQFF | TGTGCCAGCAGCTTGGGGGCCCCGGTTGGGGGGGTATACAATGAGCAGTTCTTC
14 | TRBJ2-3 | NA | NA | TRBV6-5 | CASSYTTSTDTQYF | TGTGCCAGCAGTTACACCACTAGCACAGATACGCAGTATTTT
13 | TRBJ1-1 | NA | few | TRBV6-4 | CASSVSQQTEAFF | TGTGCCAGCAGTGTATCACAGCAGACTGAAGCTTTCTTT
14 | TRBJ1-3 | TRBD1 | NA | TRBV6-5 | CASSRQGTGNTIYF | TGTGCCAGCTCCCGACAGGGAACTGGAAACACCATATATTTT
18 | TRBJ1-1 | NA | NA | TRBV5-1 | CASSSYGTPLTLNTEAFF | TGCGCCAGCAGCTCATACGGGACGCCGCTCACCCTGAACACTGAAGCTTTCTTT
17 | TRBJ2-4 | NA | NA | TRBV4-1 | CASSQDLSIAAKNIQYF | TGCGCCAGCAGCCAAGATTTGTCCATCGCGGCCAAAAACATTCAGTACTTC
15 | TRBJ1-6 | NA | NA | TRBV6-5 | CASISSGLYNSPLHF | TGTGCCAGCATCTCTTCGGGACTGTACAATTCACCCCTCCACTTT
13 | TRBJ2-2 | NA | NA | TRBV7-2 | CASSSDPTGELFF | TGTGCCAGCAGCTCCGATCCTACCGGGGAGCTGTTTTTT
14 | TRBJ1-6 | NA | NA | TRBV10-3 | CAISGGGENSPLHF | TGTGCCATCAGTGGGGGCGGGGAGAATTCACCCCTCCACTTT
16 | TRBJ2-3 | TRBD2 | NA | TRBV5-1 | CASSLGYAGGLDTQYF | TGCGCCAGCAGCTTGGGGTATGCGGGGGGTCTAGATACGCAGTATTTT
16 | TRBJ1-5 | NA | NA | TRBV3-1/TRBV3-2 | CASSQGGLSSNQPQHF | TGTGCCAGCAGCCAGGGGGGGCTCAGTAGCAATCAGCCCCAGCATTTT
13 | TRBJ2-1 | TRBD1 | NA | TRBV5-1 | CASSSTGIDEQFF | TGCGCCAGCAGCTCGACAGGGATAGATGAGCAGTTCTTC
14 | TRBJ1-1 | NA | NA | TRBV6-1 | CASSERGALTEAFF | TGTGCCAGCAGTGAGCGGGGGGCGCTGACTGAAGCTTTCTTT
12 | TRBJ1-6 | NA | NA | TRBV16 | CASSQGHSPLHF | TGTGCCAGCAGCCAAGGGCATTCACCCCTCCACTTT
15 | TRBJ2-7 | TRBD2 | NA | TRBV18 | CASSPGLADWYEQYF | TGTGCCAGCTCCCCTGGCCTAGCGGACTGGTACGAGCAGTACTTC
13 | TRBJ2-2 | NA | few | TRBV6-2/TRBV6-3 | CASSYQYTGELFF | TGTGCCAGCAGTTACCAGTACACCGGGGAGCTGTTTTTT
13 | TRBJ1-5 | NA | NA | TRBV19 | CASRQELDQPQHF | TGTGCCAGTAGGCAGGAATTGGATCAGCCCCAGCATTTT
15 | TRBJ2-3 | TRBD2 | NA | TRBV29-1 | CSVDGTSGRTDTQYF | TGCAGCGTTGATGGGACTAGCGGACGCACAGATACGCAGTATTTT
14 | TRBJ2-3 | NA | NA | TRBV5-5 | CASSFAQGTDTQYF | TGTGCCAGCAGCTTTGCACAGGGCACAGATACGCAGTATTTT
15 | TRBJ2-2 | NA | NA | TRBV7-6 | CASSLALRGTGELFF | TGTGCCAGCAGCTTAGCGCTCAGGGGAACCGGGGAGCTGTTTTTT
13 | TRBJ2-1 | TRBD2 | NA | TRBV29-1 | CSAGPGLGNEQFF | TGCAGCGCCGGACCGGGACTAGGGAATGAGCAGTTCTTC
16 | TRBJ2-7 | NA | NA | TRBV27 | CASSFSGGSAGDEQYF | TGTGCCAGCAGTTTCTCCGGTGGCTCAGCGGGTGACGAGCAGTACTTC
16 | TRBJ1-3 | NA | NA | TRBV5-6 | CASSLRSDFSGNTIYF | TGTGCCAGCAGTTTGAGGAGTGATTTCTCTGGAAACACCATATATTTT
14 | TRBJ2-5 | NA | NA | TRBV29-1 | CSVEGAALQETQYF | TGCAGCGTTGAAGGGGCGGCCCTCCAAGAGACCCAGTACTTC
12 | TRBJ2-7 | NA | NA | TRBV12-3/TRBV12-4 | CASSFSPEWQYF | TGTGCCAGCAGCTTTAGCCCCGAGTGGCAGTACTTC
14 | TRBJ2-1 | TRBD2 | NA | TRBV7-8 | CATAGAGGYNEQFF | TGTGCCACCGCCGGAGCGGGGGGGTACAATGAGCAGTTCTTC
15 | TRBJ1-4 | TRBD1 | NA | TRBV15 | CATSRGDRIGEKLFF | TGTGCCACCAGCAGAGGGGACAGGATCGGCGAAAAACTGTTTTTT
14 | TRBJ1-6 | NA | NA | TRBV5-1 | CASSLASQNSPLHF | TGCGCCAGCAGCTTGGCGAGTCAGAATTCACCCCTCCACTTT
14 | TRBJ1-1 | NA | once | TRBV7-2 | CASSFWGSGTEAFF | TGTGCCAGCAGCTTCTGGGGGAGTGGCACTGAAGCTTTCTTT
15 | TRBJ1-3 | NA | NA | TRBV7-2 | CASSLVGDSGNTIYF | TGTGCCAGCAGCTTAGTCGGGGATTCTGGAAACACCATATATTTT
14 | TRBJ1-1 | NA | NA | TRBV2 | CASSIRTQNTEAFF | TGTGCCAGCAGTATCCGGACACAGAACACTGAAGCTTTCTTT
14 | TRBJ1-3 | NA | NA | TRBV9 | CASSDGVTGNTIYF | TGTGCCAGCAGCGACGGGGTTACGGGAAACACCATATATTTT